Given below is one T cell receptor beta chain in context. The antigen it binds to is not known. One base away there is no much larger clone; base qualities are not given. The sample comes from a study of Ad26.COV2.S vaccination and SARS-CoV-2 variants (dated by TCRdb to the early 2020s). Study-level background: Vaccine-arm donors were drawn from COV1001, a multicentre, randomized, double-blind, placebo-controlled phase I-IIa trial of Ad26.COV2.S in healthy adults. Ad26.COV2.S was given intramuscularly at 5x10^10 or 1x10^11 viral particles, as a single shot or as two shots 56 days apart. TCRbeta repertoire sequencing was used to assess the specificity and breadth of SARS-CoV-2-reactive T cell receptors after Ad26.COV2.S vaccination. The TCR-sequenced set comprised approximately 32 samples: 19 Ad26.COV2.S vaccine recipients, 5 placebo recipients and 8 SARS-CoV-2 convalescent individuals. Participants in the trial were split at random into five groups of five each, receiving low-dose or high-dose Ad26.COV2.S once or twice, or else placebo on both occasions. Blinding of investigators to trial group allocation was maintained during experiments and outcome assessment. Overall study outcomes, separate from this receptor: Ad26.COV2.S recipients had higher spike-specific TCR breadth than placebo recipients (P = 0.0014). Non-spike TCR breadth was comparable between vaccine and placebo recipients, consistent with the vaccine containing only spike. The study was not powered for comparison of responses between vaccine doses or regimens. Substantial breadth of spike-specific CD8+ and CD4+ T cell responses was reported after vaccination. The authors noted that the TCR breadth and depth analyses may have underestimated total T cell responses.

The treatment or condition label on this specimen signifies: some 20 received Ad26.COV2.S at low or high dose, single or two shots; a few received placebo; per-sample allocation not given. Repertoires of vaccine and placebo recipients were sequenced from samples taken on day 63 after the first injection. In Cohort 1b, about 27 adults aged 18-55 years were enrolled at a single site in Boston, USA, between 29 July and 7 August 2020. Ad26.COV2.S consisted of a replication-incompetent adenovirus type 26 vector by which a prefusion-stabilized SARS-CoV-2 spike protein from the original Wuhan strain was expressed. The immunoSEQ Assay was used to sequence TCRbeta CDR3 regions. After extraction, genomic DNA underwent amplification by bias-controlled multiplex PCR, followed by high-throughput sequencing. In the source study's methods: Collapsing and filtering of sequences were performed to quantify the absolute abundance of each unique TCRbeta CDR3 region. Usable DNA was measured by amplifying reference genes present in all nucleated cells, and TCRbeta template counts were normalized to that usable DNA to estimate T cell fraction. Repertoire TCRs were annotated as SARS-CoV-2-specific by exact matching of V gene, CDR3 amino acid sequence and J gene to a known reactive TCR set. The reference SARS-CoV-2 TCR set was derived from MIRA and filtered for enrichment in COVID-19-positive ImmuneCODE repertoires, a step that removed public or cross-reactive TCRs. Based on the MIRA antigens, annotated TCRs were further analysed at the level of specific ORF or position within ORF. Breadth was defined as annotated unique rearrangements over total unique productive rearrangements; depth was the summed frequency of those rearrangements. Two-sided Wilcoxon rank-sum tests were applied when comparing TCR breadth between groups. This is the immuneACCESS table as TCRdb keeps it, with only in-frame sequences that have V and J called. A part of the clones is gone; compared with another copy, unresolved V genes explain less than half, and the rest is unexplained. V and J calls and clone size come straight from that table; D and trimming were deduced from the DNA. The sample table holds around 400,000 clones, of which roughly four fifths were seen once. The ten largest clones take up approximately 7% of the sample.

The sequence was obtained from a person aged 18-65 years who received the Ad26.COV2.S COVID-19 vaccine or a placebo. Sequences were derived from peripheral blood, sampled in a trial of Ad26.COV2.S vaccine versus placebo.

The nucleotides read TGTGCCAGCAGCCACCGGGCAGATGAGCAGTTCTTC. Its translation is CASSHRADEQFF. The chain employs TRBV6-2 or TRBV6-3 and TRBJ2-1; no D gene can be assigned with confidence. The germline V gene provides CDR1 MNHEY and CDR2 SVGEGT. Trimming at the junction amounts to 6 bases on V and 8 bases on J, and the germline ends lie 11 bases apart. The CDR3 runs 12 amino acids, cysteine and phenylalanine included. Of all the DNA, just the CDR3 is kept, 36 bases in frame from base 1.